This is a list of T cell receptor beta chains from one sample in a study of blood T cell repertoires in COVID-19. Clones were read by immunoSEQ multiplex PCR, and TCRdb kept only the in-frame ones, dropping some. The profile shows 150,000 to 200,000 clones, roughly 86% of them singletons. The sequenced sample was peripheral blood. These receptor sequences come from a woman in her twenties or thirties with active or convalescent COVID-19. The CDR3 runs from the conserved cysteine through the conserved F or W. The D gene is left open where the match is weak. Rows may omit the clone size; those that give it use once, few, many or a size class.

>-|-|TRBV28|TRBJ2-7
TGTGCCAGCAGTCCTCGGCCAACCCAGGGAAAAAGGTACGAGCAGTACTTC
CASSPRPTQGKRYEQYF
>-|-|TRBV2|TRBJ2-7
TGTGCCAGCAGTGAAATACGACAGAACGAGCAGTACTTC
CASSEIRQNEQYF
>-|-|TRBV5-4|TRBJ2-2
TGTGCCAGCAGCTTTAGGGGAGGCGGCACCGGGGAGCTGTTTTTT
CASSFRGGGTGELFF
>-|-|TRBV19|TRBJ1-1
TGTGCCAGTAGTGAGGCAGGGGAAAAGGAAGCTTTCTTT
CASSEAGEKEAFF
>-|-|TRBV6-6|TRBJ2-3
TGTGCCAGCAGTCCTCTCCTAAGTAGCGGTGTCACAGATACGCAGTATTTT
CASSPLLSSGVTDTQYF
>-|-|TRBV5-6|TRBJ2-7
TGTGCCAGCAGCTCCGTGGGCGCGGGCTCCTACGAGCAGTACTTC
CASSSVGAGSYEQYF
>-|TRBD1|TRBV7-2|TRBJ1-5
TGTGCCAGCAGCTTAAGGTGGGACAGGCTCAATCAGCCCCAGCATTTT
CASSLRWDRLNQPQHF
>-|-|TRBV27|TRBJ2-2
TGTGCCAGCAGTTCCAGCGGGACACTAGCGAACACCGGGGAGCTGTTTTTT
CASSSSGTLANTGELFF
>-|TRBD1|TRBV15|TRBJ2-7
TGTGCCACCAGCAGAGGGGACAGGGGGCGCCTCTACGAGCAGTACTTC
CATSRGDRGRLYEQYF
>-|-|TRBV6-1|TRBJ1-5
TGTGCCAGCAGTGAATTTTCTCTCAATCAGCCCCAGCATTTT
CASSEFSLNQPQHF
>-|TRBD2|TRBV11-2|TRBJ2-1
TGTGCCAGCAGCTTAGTTGAGGGCCTAGCGGGGACCTACAATGAGCAGTTCTTC
CASSLVEGLAGTYNEQFF
>once|-|TRBV5-6|TRBJ1-1
TGTGCCAGCAGCTTAGGCCGCTACAGGGTGGGGAACACTGAAGCTTTCTTT
CASSLGRYRVGNTEAFF
>few|TRBD1|TRBV28|TRBJ1-1
TGTGCCAGCAGTCCGCGGGACAGACTGAACACTGAAGCTTTCTTT
CASSPRDRLNTEAFF
>-|-|TRBV2|TRBJ1-2
TGTGCCAGCAGTGGAGTAACAGTCAAACGATATGGCTACACCTTC
CASSGVTVKRYGYTF
>-|TRBD1|TRBV28|TRBJ2-7
TGTGCCAGCAGTTTCCTGGGGACAGGGGGCTTCCACGAGCAGTACTTC
CASSFLGTGGFHEQYF
>-|TRBD1|TRBV6-1|TRBJ1-2
TGTGCCAGCAGTGACCCACGGGACAGGGGCAACTATGGCTACACCTTC
CASSDPRDRGNYGYTF
>-|TRBD1|TRBV2|TRBJ2-5
TGTGCCAGCAGCCTGGGACAGGGCGACGAGACCCAGTACTTC
CASSLGQGDETQYF
>-|-|TRBV18|TRBJ1-2
TGTGCCAGCGGCGGGGACCTGAACTATGGCTACACCTTC
CASGGDLNYGYTF
>-|-|TRBV9|TRBJ1-6
TGTGCCAGCAACCAGGCCGCGGGTGAGGCCCTCCACTTT
CASNQAAGEALHF
>-|TRBD1|TRBV27|TRBJ1-2
TGTGCCAGCAGACTAACAGGGGAACCCTATGGCTACACCTTC
CASRLTGEPYGYTF
>few|TRBD1|TRBV27|TRBJ1-5
TGTGCCAGCACTCCCTCCGGGACAGGGAATCAGCCCCAGCATTTT
CASTPSGTGNQPQHF
>-|TRBD1|TRBV4-1|TRBJ2-1
TGCGCCAGCAGCTCCGGGACAGGGGGCAATGAGCAGTTCTTC
CASSSGTGGNEQFF
>-|-|TRBV5-4|TRBJ1-4
TGTGCCAGCAGCGGCGGAGAAAAACTGTTTTTT
CASSGGEKLFF
>-|-|TRBV4-1|TRBJ1-2
TGCGCCAGCAGCCAAGGGGAGTACAGGGCTAACTATGGCTACACCTTC
CASSQGEYRANYGYTF
>-|TRBD1|TRBV5-3|TRBJ2-2
TGTGCCAGAAGCTTGGGGTCAACCGGGACAGAGCACTCCGGGGAGCTGTTTTTT
CARSLGSTGTEHSGELFF
>few|TRBD1|TRBV15|TRBJ1-6
TGTGCCACCAGCAGTTGGACACAGGGGAATTCACCCCTCCACTTT
CATSSWTQGNSPLHF
>-|-|TRBV2|TRBJ1-1
TGTGCCAGCAATCGAGGAGAGAGGAGGATGAACACTGAAGCTTTCTTT
CASNRGERRMNTEAFF
>-|TRBD1|TRBV10-3|TRBJ1-1
TGTGCCATCAGGGGGACAGTGAACACTGAAGCTTTCTTT
CAIRGTVNTEAFF
>-|-|TRBV19|TRBJ2-1
TGTGCCAGTAGTATAGGAGGTCCCTCCTACAATGAGCAGTTCTTC
CASSIGGPSYNEQFF
>-|TRBD1|TRBV2|TRBJ1-6
TGTGCCAGCAGTAGACAGGGGGCCGATAATTCACCCCTCCACTTT
CASSRQGADNSPLHF
>-|-|TRBV11-2|TRBJ2-3
TGTGCCAGCAGCTTAGGGTTGCGGAGCACAGATACGCAGTATTTT
CASSLGLRSTDTQYF
>-|TRBD1|TRBV30|TRBJ2-7
TGTGCCTGGAGTCCAATCACAAAGGACCGGGACAGGTTTTACTTC
CAWSPITKDRDRFYF
>-|-|TRBV5-1|TRBJ2-1
TGCGCCAGCAGCTTGGACCTAGCTTTAAGGGATGAGCAGTTCTTC
CASSLDLALRDEQFF
>-|-|TRBV5-5|TRBJ1-5
TGTGCCAGCAGCGGGGGGGGACCCAATCAGCCCCAGCATTTT
CASSGGGPNQPQHF
>-|TRBD2|TRBV10-1|TRBJ2-5
TGCGCCAGCAGTGACCAGGGACTAGCGGGGGAGACCCAGTACTTC
CASSDQGLAGETQYF
>-|TRBD2|TRBV4-1|TRBJ2-3
TGCGCCAGTGGCCCAGCTAGCGGGGTGGGGTATAGCACAGATACGCAGTATTTT
CASGPASGVGYSTDTQYF
>once|TRBD1|TRBV10-1|TRBJ2-3
TGCGCCAGCAGTGCCAGGACAGGGCAGGTAGATACGCAGTATTTT
CASSARTGQVDTQYF
>-|-|TRBV7-8|TRBJ2-7
TGTGCCAGCAGCTGGGCCGGGACAAACTACGAGCAGTACTTC
CASSWAGTNYEQYF
>-|TRBD1|TRBV6-5|TRBJ1-5
TGTGCCAGCAGTCCAGACAGGGGGGGCAATCAGCCCCAGCATTTT
CASSPDRGGNQPQHF
>-|TRBD1|TRBV7-9|TRBJ2-2
TGTGCCACCCGGACAGGGCAGTCCGGGGAGCTGTTTTTT
CATRTGQSGELFF
>-|-|TRBV29-1|TRBJ1-1
TGCAGCGTATCAGGGAACACTGAAGCTTTCTTT
CSVSGNTEAFF
>-|TRBD1|TRBV2|TRBJ1-5
TGTGCCAGCCAGACAGGGCAGGCGGATGGTCAGCCCCAGCATTTT
CASQTGQADGQPQHF
>-|-|TRBV4-1|TRBJ1-5
TGCGCCAGCAGCCAAGGAGTGGGCCGTGCCCTCAATCAGCCCCAGCATTTT
CASSQGVGRALNQPQHF
>-|TRBD2|TRBV11-2|TRBJ2-1
TGTGCCACCGTCCCTAGCGGGGCTACTTTATACAATGAGCAGTTCTTC
CATVPSGATLYNEQFF
>-|-|TRBV4-1|TRBJ1-5
TGCGCCAGCAGCCAAGGAGGGGGTCAGCCCCAGCATTTT
CASSQGGGQPQHF
>once|-|TRBV6-5|TRBJ1-1
TGTGCCAGCAGTTACTCTTACAGGAACACTGAAGCTTTCTTT
CASSYSYRNTEAFF
>-|TRBD1|TRBV7-2|TRBJ1-2
TGTGCCAGCAGCCCAGGACAGGGAGGGTTACATGGCTACACCTTC
CASSPGQGGLHGYTF
>-|TRBD2|TRBV10-3|TRBJ2-7
TGTGCCATCAGTGAGTTGGGAGGGGAAGAGCAGTACTTC
CAISELGGEEQYF
>-|TRBD2|TRBV30|TRBJ2-1
TGTGCCTGGAGTAGGGGGACTAGCGGGGTAAATGAGCAGTTCTTC
CAWSRGTSGVNEQFF
>-|-|TRBV30|TRBJ1-4
TGTGCCTGGGCACGAGCTGAAAAACTGTTTTTT
CAWARAEKLFF
>-|TRBD2|TRBV11-2|TRBJ2-1
TGTGCCAGCAGCTTCGGACTAGCGGGAACCGCTTACAATGAGCAGTTCTTC
CASSFGLAGTAYNEQFF
>-|TRBD1|TRBV2|TRBJ1-1
TGTGGGACGACAGGGACAGCCACTGAAGCTTTCTTT
CGTTGTATEAFF
>-|TRBD1|TRBV27|TRBJ2-1
TGTGCCAGCAGAACCGGGGCTACAGGGGGTGAGCAGTTCTTC
CASRTGATGGEQFF
>-|TRBD1|TRBV7-7|TRBJ2-5
TGTGCTAGCAGCCCGACAGGGATAGAGACCCAGTACTTC
CASSPTGIETQYF
>-|TRBD1|TRBV6-6|TRBJ1-6
TGTGCCAGCAGTCACCGGGACAGGGCAGGCTCGGATAATTCACCCCTCCACTTT
CASSHRDRAGSDNSPLHF
>-|-|TRBV19|TRBJ2-2
TGTGCCAGTAGTATGGAGCTTAGTGGCTCGGGGGAGCTGTTTTTT
CASSMELSGSGELFF
>few|-|TRBV11-2|TRBJ2-1
TGTGCCAGCGGAAGACTTGGCGCAAAGATCTACAATGAGCAGTTCTTC
CASGRLGAKIYNEQFF